A selection of T cell receptor beta chains follows, all from one sample in a study of a mutant IDH1 vaccine in newly diagnosed glioma. These receptors' targets are unknown. Profiled with immunoSEQ multiplex PCR; TCRdb holds only in-frame clones, not every one. In the table there are tens of thousands of clones, 80% of which are singletons. Sequenced material: PBMCs, taken from a glioma patient whose treatment included an IDH1 peptide vaccine. These receptors came from a man aged 35-49 years with glioma. Both conserved end residues are part of each CDR3. Each record gives: clone size, J gene, V gene, D gene, CDR3 protein, CDR3 DNA. D genes are given only for firm matches. Rows give clone size only sometimes, using once, few, many, or a class for an expanded clone.

>once|TRBJ2-2|TRBV2|-
CASNGEPNTGELFF
TGTGCCAGCAACGGAGAACCGAACACCGGGGAGCTGTTTTTT
>-|TRBJ2-1|TRBV25-1|-
CASSEWEGEGNEQFF
TGTGCCAGCAGTGAATGGGAGGGGGAAGGCAATGAGCAGTTCTTC
>-|TRBJ1-1|TRBV7-9|-
CASTEQGKATEAFF
TGTGCCAGCACAGAACAGGGTAAGGCTACTGAAGCTTTCTTT
>-|TRBJ1-1|TRBV5-6|-
CASSLGGSGEAFF
TGTGCCAGCAGCTTAGGAGGGTCCGGTGAAGCTTTCTTT
>-|TRBJ1-1|TRBV6-5|TRBD1
CASSYADRVNTEAFF
TGTGCCAGCAGTTACGCGGACAGGGTGAACACTGAAGCTTTCTTT
>-|TRBJ1-5|TRBV6-1|TRBD1
CASSGRGQGGAGQPQHF
TGTGCCAGCAGTGGACGGGGACAGGGGGGAGCGGGTCAGCCCCAGCATTTT
>-|TRBJ2-3|TRBV29-1|TRBD2
CSVDGVLAPRTDTQYF
TGCAGCGTTGATGGGGTACTAGCGCCCCGCACAGATACGCAGTATTTT
>-|TRBJ1-1|TRBV7-9|TRBD1
CASSLTGVNTEAFF
TGTGCCAGCAGCTTGACAGGGGTGAACACTGAAGCTTTCTTT
>once|TRBJ2-7|TRBV25-1|-
CASNERDVAYEQYF
TGTGCCAGCAATGAAAGGGACGTCGCCTACGAGCAGTACTTC
>-|TRBJ2-7|TRBV6-1|-
CASSEAGGGDYEQYF
TGTGCCAGCAGTGAAGCAGGCGGGGGCGACTACGAGCAGTACTTC
>-|TRBJ1-2|TRBV18|-
CASSPRAGAGYTF
TGTGCCAGCTCACCACGTGCGGGGGCTGGCTACACCTTC
>medium-sized|TRBJ1-1|TRBV11-1|-
CASSLEGTGYQAFF
TGTGCCAGCAGCTTAGAGGGAACAGGGTATCAAGCTTTCTTT
>-|TRBJ2-3|TRBV29-1|-
CSVSVSTDTQYF
TGCAGCGTTTCGGTTTCGACAGATACGCAGTATTTT
>-|TRBJ1-2|TRBV4-1|-
CASSQEGAPHNLYGYTF
TGCGCCAGCAGCCAAGAGGGTGCCCCCCACAATTTATATGGCTACACCTTC
>-|TRBJ2-7|TRBV5-1|-
CASSWGVGPSYEQYF
TGCGCCAGCAGCTGGGGGGTGGGACCTTCCTACGAGCAGTACTTC
>-|TRBJ2-5|TRBV5-1|-
CASSLSSGRGGQETQYF
TGCGCCAGCAGCTTGAGTTCGGGCCGAGGGGGACAAGAGACCCAGTACTTC
>-|TRBJ2-3|TRBV19|-
CASSPELASTDTQYF
TGTGCCAGTAGCCCAGAGCTAGCTAGCACAGATACGCAGTATTTT
>-|TRBJ2-7|TRBV2|-
CASTLSYEQYF
TGTGCCAGCACCCTCTCCTACGAGCAGTACTTC